This T cell receptor (beta chain) comes out of a study of early stage breast cancer tumors. For the study at large: Of roughly 17 invasive breast tumors, about a dozen were hormone receptor-positive, HER2-negative.

Of note for this clone: The antigen remains undetermined.

Sequencing was performed with immunoSEQ multiplex PCR; in TCRdb, only in-frame clones are kept and a portion is missing. The top ten clones hold roughly 3.4% of a sample with roughly 49,000 clones, around four fifths of them seen once. Points from the study as a whole: Unsorted bulk genomic DNA sequencing lacked pairing and functional marker data. In about 90% of the 16 patients, blood comparison separated tumor from normal breast. Most shared enriched TCRB sequences were commonly generated ones.

Looked up from germline, CDR1 is SNHLY and CDR2 is FYNNEI. The V and J ends lost 8 bases and 2 bases, in that order; junction bases with no gene match: 0. The CDR3 has 12 residues. The source of this sequence is a person in their 40s with breast cancer. The chain couples TRBV2 to TRBJ1-5, with 7 bases lining up with TRBD1. Sequenced sample: blood. CDR3 sequence reads: CASGQGNQPQHF. CDR3 coding DNA: TGTGCCAGCGGACAGGGCAATCAGCCCCAGCATTTT.